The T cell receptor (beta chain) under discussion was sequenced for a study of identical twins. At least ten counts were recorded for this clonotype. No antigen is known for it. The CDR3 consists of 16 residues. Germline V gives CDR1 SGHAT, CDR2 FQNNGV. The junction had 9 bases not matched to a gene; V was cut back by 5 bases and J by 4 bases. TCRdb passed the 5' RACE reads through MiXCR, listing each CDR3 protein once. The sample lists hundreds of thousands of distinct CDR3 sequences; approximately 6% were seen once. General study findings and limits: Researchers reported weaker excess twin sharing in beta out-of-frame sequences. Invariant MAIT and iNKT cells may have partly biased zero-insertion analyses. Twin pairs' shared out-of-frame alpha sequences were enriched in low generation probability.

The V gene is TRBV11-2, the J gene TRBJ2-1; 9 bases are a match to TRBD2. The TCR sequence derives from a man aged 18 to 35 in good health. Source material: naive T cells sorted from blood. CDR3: CASSPPSGRLYNEQFF. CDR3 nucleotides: TGTGCCAGCAGCCCGCCCAGCGGGAGGTTATACAATGAGCAGTTCTTC.